The rows below give T cell receptor beta chains drawn from one sample of a study of blood T cell repertoires in COVID-19. Only in-frame clones appear in the TCRdb table, and some are missing; sequencing was by immunoSEQ multiplex PCR. The table lists under 200,000 clones, 84% of them singletons. Material for sequencing was peripheral blood. These receptors came from a human donor with acute or convalescent COVID-19. The donor label of this sample is uncertain. Each CDR3 is given with its conserved first and last residue. A D gene is named only where the DNA matches it firmly. The size field is filled for only some rows; it gives once, few, many or a size class.

D gene: -; J gene: TRBJ2-5; CDR3 length: 13; clone size: -; V gene: TRBV7-7; CDR3 DNA: TGTGCTAGCAGCTTAGCGTTACAAGAGACCCAGTACTTC; CDR3 protein: CASSLALQETQYF
D gene: -; J gene: TRBJ2-7; CDR3 length: 14; clone size: -; V gene: TRBV25-1; CDR3 DNA: TGTGCCAGCAGTGAATATGGGGAGTTCCACGAGCAGTACTTC; CDR3 protein: CASSEYGEFHEQYF
D gene: -; J gene: TRBJ1-1; CDR3 length: 12; clone size: -; V gene: TRBV3-1/TRBV3-2; CDR3 DNA: TGTGCCAGCAGCCAAGGGAGGACTGAAGCTTTCTTT; CDR3 protein: CASSQGRTEAFF
D gene: TRBD2; J gene: TRBJ2-7; CDR3 length: 13; clone size: -; V gene: TRBV19; CDR3 DNA: TGTGCCAGTTCCGGGACTAGCGGGGTTGAGCAGTACTTC; CDR3 protein: CASSGTSGVEQYF
D gene: TRBD1; J gene: TRBJ1-2; CDR3 length: 16; clone size: -; V gene: TRBV28; CDR3 DNA: TGTGCCAGCAGTTTAGACAGGGGGATTCCCTCCTATGGCTACACCTTC; CDR3 protein: CASSLDRGIPSYGYTF
D gene: -; J gene: TRBJ1-6; CDR3 length: 15; clone size: -; V gene: TRBV15; CDR3 DNA: TGTGCCACCAGCAGAGGCAGGACCTATAATTCACCCCTCCACTTT; CDR3 protein: CATSRGRTYNSPLHF
D gene: TRBD2; J gene: TRBJ2-3; CDR3 length: 14; clone size: -; V gene: TRBV7-2; CDR3 DNA: TGTGCCAGCAGCTTTGGACTAGAGAGAGATACGCAGTATTTT; CDR3 protein: CASSFGLERDTQYF
D gene: -; J gene: TRBJ2-1; CDR3 length: 14; clone size: -; V gene: TRBV9; CDR3 DNA: TGTGCCAGCAGGAAATACGGGGACTACAATGAGCAGTTCTTC; CDR3 protein: CASRKYGDYNEQFF
D gene: -; J gene: TRBJ2-2; CDR3 length: 15; clone size: -; V gene: TRBV6-5; CDR3 DNA: TGTGCCAGCAGTTGGGCGGGCGGGAACACCGGGGAGCTGTTTTTT; CDR3 protein: CASSWAGGNTGELFF
D gene: TRBD1; J gene: TRBJ2-7; CDR3 length: 13; clone size: -; V gene: TRBV12-3/TRBV12-4; CDR3 DNA: TGTGCCAGCAGTGAGGACAGGGTGAATGAGCAGTACTTC; CDR3 protein: CASSEDRVNEQYF
D gene: TRBD2; J gene: TRBJ2-7; CDR3 length: 17; clone size: -; V gene: TRBV19; CDR3 DNA: TGTGCCAGTAGTATAAGTATAGGGGGACTAGCGGACTACGAGCAGTACTTC; CDR3 protein: CASSISIGGLADYEQYF
D gene: TRBD1; J gene: TRBJ1-3; CDR3 length: 15; clone size: -; V gene: TRBV25-1; CDR3 DNA: TGTGCCAGCACGAAGGGACAGGGTAGAGGAAACACCATATATTTT; CDR3 protein: CASTKGQGRGNTIYF
D gene: -; J gene: TRBJ1-5; CDR3 length: 15; clone size: -; V gene: TRBV28; CDR3 DNA: TGTGCCACCTGCCCTGGGGGAGGGATCAATCAGCCCCAGCATTTT; CDR3 protein: CATCPGGGINQPQHF
D gene: TRBD1; J gene: TRBJ1-4; CDR3 length: 13; clone size: -; V gene: TRBV6-5; CDR3 DNA: TGTGCCACTAGGACAGGGGCTAATGAAAAACTGTTTTTT; CDR3 protein: CATRTGANEKLFF
D gene: -; J gene: TRBJ2-5; CDR3 length: 14; clone size: -; V gene: TRBV5-1; CDR3 DNA: TGCGCCAGCAGCTTGGGGGCAGCTCAAGAGACCCAGTACTTC; CDR3 protein: CASSLGAAQETQYF
D gene: -; J gene: TRBJ2-1; CDR3 length: 15; clone size: -; V gene: TRBV6-1; CDR3 DNA: TGTGCCAGCAGTGAATTGAGGGGGGGGTACAATGAGCAGTTCTTC; CDR3 protein: CASSELRGGYNEQFF
D gene: -; J gene: TRBJ1-1; CDR3 length: 12; clone size: -; V gene: TRBV2; CDR3 DNA: TGTGCCAGCAGTAGAAGGGAGGTGACAGCTTTCTTT; CDR3 protein: CASSRREVTAFF
D gene: TRBD2; J gene: TRBJ2-7; CDR3 length: 14; clone size: few; V gene: TRBV5-6; CDR3 DNA: TGTGCCAGCAGCCGTGGACTAGCGGGAGGGGAGCAGTACTTC; CDR3 protein: CASSRGLAGGEQYF
D gene: TRBD1; J gene: TRBJ2-1; CDR3 length: 15; clone size: -; V gene: TRBV9; CDR3 DNA: TGTGCCAGCAGCAGAACAGGGGATTATTACAATGAGCAGTTCTTC; CDR3 protein: CASSRTGDYYNEQFF
D gene: TRBD1; J gene: TRBJ2-7; CDR3 length: 13; clone size: -; V gene: TRBV29-1; CDR3 DNA: TGCAGCGTTGTGCAGGACAGGGGGTACGAGCAGTACTTC; CDR3 protein: CSVVQDRGYEQYF
D gene: -; J gene: TRBJ2-3; CDR3 length: 14; clone size: -; V gene: TRBV7-9; CDR3 DNA: TGTGCCAGCAGCTCAGGGGGGAAGACAGATACGCAGTATTTT; CDR3 protein: CASSSGGKTDTQYF
D gene: -; J gene: TRBJ1-5; CDR3 length: 16; clone size: -; V gene: TRBV21-1; CDR3 DNA: TGTGCCAGCAGCTCAAAGCGACAGGGGTTCGGTCAGCCCCAGCATTTT; CDR3 protein: CASSSKRQGFGQPQHF
D gene: -; J gene: TRBJ2-5; CDR3 length: 12; clone size: -; V gene: TRBV2; CDR3 DNA: TGTGCCAGCAGTCAGTGGAGGGAGACCCAGTACTTC; CDR3 protein: CASSQWRETQYF
D gene: TRBD1; J gene: TRBJ1-2; CDR3 length: 13; clone size: -; V gene: TRBV2; CDR3 DNA: TGTGCCAGCAGGGCAACCGGGACAGGGGGCTACACCTTC; CDR3 protein: CASRATGTGGYTF
D gene: -; J gene: TRBJ1-6; CDR3 length: 12; clone size: once; V gene: TRBV28; CDR3 DNA: TGTGCCAGCAGTTTCCCGCGGGCACCCCTCCACTTT; CDR3 protein: CASSFPRAPLHF